Following are 26 T cell receptor beta chains from one sample sequenced in a study of blood T cell repertoires in COVID-19. Clones were read by immunoSEQ multiplex PCR, and TCRdb kept only the in-frame ones, dropping some. The repertoire includes around 150,000 clones, about 88% of them detected once, and 2.5% to 3% sits in the top ten. Material for sequencing was peripheral blood. The receptors derive from a human donor with COVID-19, enrolled during active disease. The donor label of this sample is uncertain.

This sequence joins TRBV6-5 and TRBJ2-3; possible D gene TRBD2, 5 bases. V lost 8 bases to trimming and J lost 3 bases, with 18 bases between them. Germline V gene lookup returns CDR1 MNHEY and CDR2 SVGAGI. CDR3 length: 15 residues. The CDR3, as DNA: TGTGCCAGCGGGAACAGCGGATACACTACAGATACGCAGTATTTT. Translated: CASGNSGYTTDTQYF.

The CDR3 loop is CASSPYTGGPGGTGELFF. The CDR3 DNA sequence: TGTGCCAGCAGCCCTTACACAGGGGGCCCCGGGGGCACCGGGGAGCTGTTTTTT. The J gene is TRBJ2-2, the V gene TRBV9; 9 positions agree with TRBD1. The CDR3 consists of 18 residues. In germline, CDR1 is SGDLS, CDR2 YYNGEE. J was trimmed by 4 bases and V by 4 bases; bases with no gene match: 14.

Only one count was recorded for this clone. V and J are TRBV13 and TRBJ2-7; TRBD1 matches 9 bases. This CDR3 comprises 14 residues. The V gene end was trimmed by 7 bases and the J gene end by 9 bases; junction bases not matched to a gene: 13. Per the germline V gene, CDR1 is PRHDT and CDR2 is FYEKMQ (reference sequence). CDR3 sequence: CASTHRGRRIAQYF. In nucleotides, the CDR3 is TGTGCCAGCACCCACAGGGGGCGCCGAATTGCGCAGTACTTC.

The chain is built from TRBV18 and TRBJ1-5; 9 positions agree with TRBD1. There are 16 residues in the CDR3. The germline CDR1 and CDR2 sequences are KGHSH and LQKENI. Losses at the gene ends were 2 bases for V and 0 bases for J; bases not matched to a gene: 2. The CDR3 region has the DNA TGTGCCAGCTCACCAGGGACAGGGCTTAGCAATCAGCCCCAGCATTTT. Residues: CASSPGTGLSNQPQHF.

This chain connects TRBV18 to TRBJ2-7; D gene unclear. The CDR3 totals 15 residues. Trimming pared 2 bases from V and 0 bases from J, leaving 11 bases between. Germline V gene sequence: CDR1 KGHSH, CDR2 LQKENI. CDR3 bases: TGTGCCAGCTCACCAAGGTGGGCCAGCTCCTACGAGCAGTACTTC. It encodes CASSPRWASSYEQYF.

This chain connects TRBV2 to TRBJ2-1; 8 bases agree with TRBD1. This CDR3 is 15 amino acids long. V was clipped by 8 bases and J by 12 bases; unmatched bases: 18. Germline assignment: CDR1 SNHLY and CDR2 FYNNEI. CDR3 nucleotide sequence: TGTGCCAGCCGAACTGGGACAGGACTAATGATAGGGCAGTTCTTC. Its translation: CASRTGTGLMIGQFF.

The rearrangement links TRBV6-5 to TRBJ1-4; 7 bases map to TRBD1. The length of the CDR3 is 13 residues. The germline CDR1 and CDR2 sequences are MNHEY and SVGAGI. J was trimmed by 6 bases and V by 8 bases; bases with no gene match: 6. CDR3 nucleotide sequence: TGTGCCAGCGCGGACAGGAAGTATGAAAAACTGTTTTTT. Amino acids: CASADRKYEKLFF.

This chain uses TRBV12-3 or TRBV12-4 with TRBJ2-1, with TRBD1 matching over 7 bases. CDR3 size: 12 residues. The ends lost 4 bases at V and 10 bases at J; junction bases unmatched: 4. The CDR3 loop reads CASSSTGKEQFF. The CDR3 DNA reads as TGTGCCAGCAGTTCGACAGGGAAAGAGCAGTTCTTC.

This chain uses TRBV9 with TRBJ2-1, with 11 bases lining up with TRBD1. V lost 0 bases, J lost 8 bases, and 10 bases stayed unmatched. Per germline, CDR1 SGDLS and CDR2 YYNGEE. The CDR3 consists of 17 residues. The CDR3 loop reads CASSVGVGQGVNDEQFF. The CDR3 coding sequence is TGTGCCAGCAGCGTAGGAGTGGGACAGGGGGTTAACGATGAGCAGTTCTTC. The entire variable domain, with the rest obtained from reference TRBV9 and TRBJ2-1, is as follows: DSGVTQTPKHLITATGQRVTLRCSPRSGDLSVYWYQQSLDQGLQFLIQYYNGEERAKGNILERFSAQQFPDLHSELNLSSLELGDSALYFCASSVGVGQGVNDEQFFGPGTRLTVL.

This chain links TRBV27 with TRBJ1-6; 9 bases are shared with TRBD1. J gave up 1 base and V 6 bases, and 7 bases lay outside the gene matches. Germline CDR1 is MNHEY and CDR2 is SMNVEV (reference sequence). The CDR3 totals 17 residues. CDR3 sequence (DNA): TGTGCCAGCAGCTTAACAGGGGGCTCGTCCTATAATTCACCCCTCCACTTT. It yields the protein CASSLTGGSSYNSPLHF.

The chain uses TRBV29-1 and TRBJ1-2, with TRBD1 identical over 8 bases. The V gene end was trimmed by 4 bases and the J gene end by 4 bases; junction bases not matched to a gene: 5. The germline gives CDR1 SQVTM, CDR2 ANQGSEA. The CDR3 runs 13 residues. CDR3 residues: CSVGTGFAYGYTF. The CDR3 DNA follows: TGCAGCGTTGGGACAGGGTTTGCCTATGGCTACACCTTC.

This clone was observed a few times. The V gene is TRBV4-1, the J gene TRBJ1-2, with 9 bases aligning to TRBD1. The J segment lost 6 bases and the V segment lost 0 bases, leaving 8 bases of the junction unmatched. The CDR3 extends over 16 amino acids. CDR1 and CDR2 from the germline V gene are MGHRA and YSYEKL. CDR3 nucleotide sequence: TGCGCCAGCAGCCAAGAGATGGGACAGGGCTACGATGGCTACACCTTC. The encoded protein is CASSQEMGQGYDGYTF.

The V gene is TRBV28, the J gene TRBJ1-3, with D unresolved. V lost 2 bases to trimming and J lost 1 base, with 6 bases between them. The CDR3 loop spans 14 amino acids. From germline, CDR1 is MDHEN and CDR2 SYDVKM. CDR3 region: CASSLGLSGNTIYF. In nucleotides, the CDR3 is TGTGCCAGCAGTTTAGGACTATCTGGAAACACCATATATTTT.

The chain has TRBV11-3 and TRBJ2-7; TRBD2 matches at 13 bases. The junction had 7 bases not matched to a gene; V was cut back by 5 bases and J by 0 bases. CDR1 is SGHNT, CDR2 YENEEA, per germline. The CDR3 runs to 17 residues. The CDR3 loop is CASSQYGLAGVSYEQYF. The CDR3 DNA reads TGTGCCAGCAGCCAATACGGACTAGCGGGGGTCTCCTACGAGCAGTACTTC.

The chain joins TRBV6-5 to TRBJ1-2; possibly TRBD1 for D (5 bases). There are 15 residues in the CDR3. In germline, CDR1 is MNHEY, CDR2 SVGAGI. The V end lost 0 bases, the J end lost 6 bases, and 14 bases lay between the germline ends. CDR3 protein: CASSYSNRPGDGYTF. The CDR3 bases are TGTGCCAGCAGTTACTCGAACAGGCCGGGGGATGGCTACACCTTC.

Concerning this clone: Additional DNA sequences in this sample encode the identical CDR3. V gene TRBV5-1 combines with J gene TRBJ1-1; 11 bases line up with TRBD1. Germline-derived CDR1 and CDR2 are SGHRS and YFSETQ. V trimming: 4 bases; J trimming: 4 bases; junction bases outside the gene matches: 3. The CDR3 length is 14 residues. The CDR3 nucleotides read TGCGCCAGCAGCCCCGGGACAGGGGGCACTGAAGCTTTCTTT. Protein: CASSPGTGGTEAFF.

This chain joins TRBV6-5 and TRBJ2-2; 8 nucleotides line up with TRBD2. Germline trimming cut 7 bases from V and 0 bases from J; bases unmatched to any gene: 4. The length of the CDR3 is 15 residues. Germline loops: CDR1 MNHEY, CDR2 SVGAGI. CDR3 nucleotides: TGTGCCAGCACCCTTAGCGGGACGAACACCGGGGAGCTGTTTTTT. This sequence encodes CASTLSGTNTGELFF.

The chain has TRBV27 and TRBJ2-1; 11 bases agree with TRBD2. J gave up 4 bases and V 3 bases, and 5 bases lay outside the gene matches. CDR1 and CDR2 from the germline V gene are MNHEY and SMNVEV (reference sequence). The CDR3 has 16 amino acids. CDR3 nucleotides: TGTGCCAGCAGTTTCTTACTAGCGGGGGTGTACAATGAGCAGTTCTTC. Residues: CASSFLLAGVYNEQFF.

V is TRBV3-1 (or the pseudogene TRBV3-2) and J is TRBJ1-5; 8 nucleotides align to TRBD1. The germline gives CDR1 LGHDT, CDR2 YNNKEL (reference sequence). The CDR3 length is 16 residues. J was trimmed by 6 bases and V by 1 base; bases with no gene match: 8. The CDR3 DNA reads TGTGCCAGCAGCCAAGGTTGGCAGGGGGCGATTCAGCCCCAGCATTTT. It encodes CASSQGWQGAIQPQHF.

CDR3 region: CASSRGQGYEQYF. The CDR3 DNA reads as TGTGCCAGCAGTCGTGGACAGGGCTACGAGCAGTACTTC. The V gene is TRBV2, the J gene TRBJ2-7, with 8 bases matching TRBD1. V lost 5 bases and J lost 3; bases outside the gene matches: 3. The CDR3 runs to 13 residues. Germline V gene data show CDR1 as SNHLY and CDR2 as FYNNEI.

The rearrangement uses TRBV5-1 and TRBJ2-2, with D tentatively TRBD1 (7 bases). Germline CDR1 SGHRS, CDR2 YFSETQ. Trimming took 0 bases from V and 2 from J, leaving 14 bases between them. CDR3 length equals 17 residues. CDR3 sequence: CASSLGQGGFNTGELFF. The CDR3 DNA reads as TGCGCCAGCAGCTTGGGGCAGGGGGGCTTCAACACCGGGGAGCTGTTTTTT.

The chain recombines TRBV5-1 with TRBJ2-1; 7 bases are shared with TRBD2. The CDR3 contains 15 residues. J gave up 6 bases and V 0 bases, and 6 bases lay outside the gene matches. CDR1 is SGHRS and CDR2 is YFSETQ in the germline V gene. This CDR3 reads CASSLGTSGPNEQFF. CDR3 DNA sequence: TGCGCCAGCAGCTTGGGGACTAGTGGCCCCAATGAGCAGTTCTTC.

This rearrangement joins TRBV27 to TRBJ2-2; D remains unclear. This CDR3 region has 12 residues. Germline V gene sequence: CDR1 MNHEY, CDR2 SMNVEV (reference sequence). Trimming took 2 bases from V and 7 from J, leaving 5 bases between them. The CDR3 here is CASSLVLGELFF. CDR3 DNA sequence: TGTGCCAGCAGTTTAGTCCTCGGGGAGCTGTTTTTT.

V and J are TRBV2 and TRBJ1-6; D is perhaps TRBD1 (6 bases). CDR3 length equals 18 residues. Germline V gene lookup returns CDR1 SNHLY and CDR2 FYNNEI. Deletions cut 3 bases from V and 0 bases from J, with 15 bases between. The CDR3 sequence is CASSETGRRSSYNSPLHF. CDR3 nucleotide sequence: TGTGCCAGCAGTGAGACAGGCCGAAGGAGCTCCTATAATTCACCCCTCCACTTT.

This chain connects TRBV12-3 or TRBV12-4 to TRBJ2-1, with D uncertain. The CDR3 loop spans 12 amino acids. Trimming stripped 5 bases from V and 6 bases from J, with 8 bases between. CDR3 sequence reads: CASSPHTNEQFF. The CDR3 DNA reads TGTGCCAGCAGTCCCCACACCAATGAGCAGTTCTTC.

This clone was counted at least ten times. This sequence joins TRBV6-2 or TRBV6-3 and TRBJ2-3, with 14 bases identical to TRBD2. The length of the CDR3 is 18 residues. Germline CDR1 MNHEY, CDR2 SVGEGT. V was pared by 0 bases and J by 2 bases, with 4 bases of the junction left unmatched. The DNA for the CDR3 is TGTGCCAGCAGTTACTCCCGACTAGCGGGGGGGTTCACAGATACGCAGTATTTT. As protein: CASSYSRLAGGFTDTQYF.